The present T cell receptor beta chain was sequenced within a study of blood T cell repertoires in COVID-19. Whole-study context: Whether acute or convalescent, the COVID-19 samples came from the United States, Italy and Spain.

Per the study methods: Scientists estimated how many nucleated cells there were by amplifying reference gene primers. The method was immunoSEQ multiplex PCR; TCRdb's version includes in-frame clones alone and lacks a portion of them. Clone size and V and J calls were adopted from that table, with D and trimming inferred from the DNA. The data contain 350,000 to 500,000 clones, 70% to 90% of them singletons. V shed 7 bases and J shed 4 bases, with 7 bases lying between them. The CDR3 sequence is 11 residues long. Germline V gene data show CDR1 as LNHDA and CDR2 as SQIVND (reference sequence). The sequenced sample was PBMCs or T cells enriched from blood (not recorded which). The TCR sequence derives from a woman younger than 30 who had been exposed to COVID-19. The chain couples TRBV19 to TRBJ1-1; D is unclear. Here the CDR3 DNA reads TGTGCCAGTATTCGAGGCACTGAAGCTTTCTTT. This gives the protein CASIRGTEAFF.